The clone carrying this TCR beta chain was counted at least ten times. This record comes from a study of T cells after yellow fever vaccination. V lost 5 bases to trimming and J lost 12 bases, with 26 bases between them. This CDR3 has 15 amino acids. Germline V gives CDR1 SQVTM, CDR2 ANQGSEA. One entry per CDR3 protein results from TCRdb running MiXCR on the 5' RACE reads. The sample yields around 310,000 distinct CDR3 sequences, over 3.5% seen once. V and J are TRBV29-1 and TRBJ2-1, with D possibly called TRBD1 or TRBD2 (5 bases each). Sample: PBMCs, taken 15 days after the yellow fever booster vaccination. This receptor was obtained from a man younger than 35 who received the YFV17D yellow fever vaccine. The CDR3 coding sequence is TGCAGCGTTTATGCCGGGACGGAATTATGGGGGAGGCAGTTCTTC. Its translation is CSVYAGTELWGRQFF.